These 10 T cell receptor beta chains were sequenced from one sample in a study of blood T cells in healthy people across ages. Then a second PCR, running roughly 7 to 11 cycles, was carried out with a sample-barcoded 5' primer and a J-beta primer mix. TCRdb used MiXCR to reprocess the 5' RACE reads, holding one entry per CDR3 protein. The sample lists about 1.1 million distinct CDR3 sequences; roughly two fifths were seen once. What was sequenced was blood. The receptors shown here come from a man aged 18 to 29 in good health.

The chain carries TRBV20-1 and TRBJ2-5, with TRBD2 matching 7 bases. V shed 1 base and J 3 bases; nucleotides not matched to a gene: 2. Germline values: CDR1 DFQATT, CDR2 SNEGSKA (reference sequence). This CDR3 contains 13 residues. The CDR3 sequence is CSARGRGKETQYF. Written as DNA, the CDR3 is TGCAGTGCTAGAGGGCGGGGGAAAGAGACCCAGTACTTC.

The chain uses TRBV27 and TRBJ2-5, with D unresolved. Germline CDR1 reads MNHEY; CDR2 reads SMNVEV (reference sequence). The CDR3 loop spans 16 amino acids. The germline V and J ends were trimmed by 2 bases and 11 bases, with 24 bases remaining between them. The CDR3 sequence is CASSLPPGPRTNEQYF. CDR3 in DNA: TGTGCCAGCAGTTTACCCCCCGGGCCACGTACAAATGAGCAGTACTTC.

The chain joins TRBV5-1 to TRBJ2-7; D is unresolved. Germline V gene sequence: CDR1 SGHRS, CDR2 YFSETQ. The CDR3 has 14 amino acids. Trimming took 1 base from V and 7 from J, leaving 15 bases between them. CDR3 amino acids: CASSLRQEGNEQYF. CDR3 nucleotides: TGCGCCAGCAGCTTGCGTCAGGAAGGCAATGAGCAGTACTTC.

This chain links TRBV7-9 with TRBJ2-4; TRBD2 might be the D (5 bases). Germline lookup yields CDR1 SEHNR and CDR2 FQNEAQ (reference sequence). The CDR3 runs to 11 residues. Trimming cost V 6 bases and J 7 bases, with 7 bases left between them. In DNA form, the CDR3 reads TGTGCCAGCAGAAGAGGGAACATTCAGTACTTC. Amino acid sequence: CASRRGNIQYF. The full variable domain, completed using reference TRBV7-9 and TRBJ2-4, is DTGVSQNPRHKITKRGQNVTFRCDPISEHNRLYWYRQTLGQGPEFLTYFQNEAQLEKSRLLSDRFSAERPKGSFSTLEIQRTEQGDSAMYLCASRRGNIQYFGAGTRLSVL.

This clonotype was found many times. This chain links TRBV13 with TRBJ2-1, with TRBD1 matching 7 bases. J was trimmed by 9 bases and V by 6 bases; bases with no gene match: 17. The CDR3 runs 16 residues. CDR1 is PRHDT and CDR2 is FYEKMQ in the germline V gene (reference sequence). CDR3 DNA: TGTGCCAGCAGTTTTTCTCCCGGGACAGTCCCACGTGAGCAGTTCTTC. Amino acids: CASSFSPGTVPREQFF.

There are a few counts of this clonotype. CDR3 residues: CSARDRGFNEKLFF. CDR3 nucleotides: TGCAGTGCTAGAGATCGGGGTTTTAATGAAAAACTGTTTTTT. This chain joins TRBV20-1 and TRBJ1-4; D is unclear. CDR1 and CDR2 (germline): DFQATT, SNEGSKA (reference sequence). V was shortened by 0 bases and J by 4 bases, with 9 bases between the two germline ends. This CDR3 has 14 amino acids.

This clonotype was counted a few times. The chain combines TRBV28 with TRBJ1-6; D gene unclear. Per the germline V gene, CDR1 is MDHEN and CDR2 is SYDVKM. The CDR3 length is 14 residues. Trimming pared 5 bases from V and 5 bases from J, leaving 10 bases between. In DNA, the CDR3 is TGTGCCAGCAGTCCCCCTCCAGATAATTCACCCCTCCACTTT. It codes for CASSPPPDNSPLHF.

V and J are TRBV6-1 and TRBJ1-6, with 7 bases identical to TRBD1. V was pared by 11 bases and J by 6 bases, with 10 bases of the junction left unmatched. CDR1 MNHNS and CDR2 SASEGT come from the germline V gene. This CDR3 region has 14 residues. CDR3 sequence: CAGGQERTNSPLHF. Here the CDR3 DNA reads TGTGCCGGCGGACAGGAAAGAACTAATTCACCCCTCCACTTT.

The chain is built from TRBV7-2 and TRBJ1-2, with a weak D call TRBD1 (5 bases). The germline V and J ends were trimmed by 0 bases and 13 bases, with 15 bases remaining between them. This CDR3 is 13 amino acids long. The germline V gene encodes CDR1 SGHTA and CDR2 FQGNSA. This CDR3 is CASSLAVRALPTF. DNA for the CDR3: TGTGCCAGCAGCTTAGCGGTCAGGGCTCTCCCCACCTTC.

The V and J genes are TRBV5-1 and TRBJ2-5; 11 bases fit TRBD2. The germline gives CDR1 SGHRS, CDR2 YFSETQ. The CDR3 consists of 18 residues. With 0 bases clipped from V and 1 base from J, the junction kept 8 bases outside the gene matches. The CDR3: CASSLGATSGGFQETQYF. CDR3 bases: TGCGCCAGCAGCTTGGGGGCCACTAGCGGGGGTTTCCAAGAGACCCAGTACTTC. Looking up the rest from reference TRBV5-1 and TRBJ2-5 gives the full variable domain: KAGVTQTPRYLIKTRGQQVTLSCSPISGHRSVSWYQQTPGQGLQFLFEYFSETQRNKGNFPGRFSGRQFSNSRSEMNVSTLELGDSALYLCASSLGATSGGFQETQYFGPGTRLLVL.